These 13 T cell receptor beta chains were all obtained from the same sample, sequenced in a study of response to subunit inactivated influenza vaccine. TCRdb itself ran the RT-PCR reads through MiXCR, one entry per CDR3 protein. The sample includes 530,000 or so distinct CDR3 sequences, 13% to 15% of them seen just once. The input for sequencing was PBMCs from blood, taken approximately 13 days after vaccination. The receptors here all came from a man in his fifties or sixties who received an inactivated influenza vaccine.

V usage is TRBV7-9 and J usage is TRBJ2-7, with 7 bases identical to TRBD1. The CDR3 has 14 amino acids. Germline CDR1 SEHNR, CDR2 FQNEAQ (reference sequence). V trimming: 4 bases; J trimming: 5 bases; junction bases outside the gene matches: 8. The CDR3 region has the DNA TGTGCCAGCAGCTCTAACAGGGGAACGAACGAGCAGTACTTC. Amino acids: CASSSNRGTNEQYF.

The gene calls are TRBV5-5 and TRBJ1-1, with D unresolved. V was cut by 4 bases and J by 1 base, with 11 bases left in between. This CDR3 is 14 amino acids long. Germline loops: CDR1 SGHKS, CDR2 YYEKEE (reference sequence). CDR3 amino acids: CASSPTWANTEAFF. The CDR3, as DNA: TGTGCCAGCAGCCCCACGTGGGCGAACACTGAAGCTTTCTTT.

This chain uses TRBV5-1 with TRBJ2-1; TRBD1 agrees at 9 bases. Germline values: CDR1 SGHRS, CDR2 YFSETQ. With V trimmed by 4 bases and J by 9 bases, 8 bases remained unmatched. There are 14 residues in the CDR3. Written as DNA, the CDR3 is TGCGCCAGCAGCACATCCGGGACAGGGTTTGAGCAGTTCTTC. This translates into CASSTSGTGFEQFF.

The chain employs TRBV7-2 and TRBJ2-7; 10 nucleotides line up with TRBD1. Germline CDR1 and CDR2: SGHTA and FQGNSA. The CDR3 covers 17 residues. With V trimmed by 5 bases and J by 5 bases, 15 bases remained unmatched. In DNA, the CDR3 is TGTGCCAGCAGCGTGATTCCGGGACAGGGGCAAAGCCACGAGCAGTACTTC. Translation gives CASSVIPGQGQSHEQYF.

This clonotype was counted between two and nine times. J is TRBJ2-5 and V is TRBV11-2; perhaps TRBD2 as D (5 bases). V shed 2 bases and J shed 1 base, with 11 bases lying between them. Germline lookup yields CDR1 SGHAT and CDR2 FQNNGV. CDR3 length equals 15 residues. The CDR3 reads CASSLFEGPQETQYF. CDR3 coding DNA: TGTGCCAGCAGCTTATTTGAGGGCCCCCAAGAGACCCAGTACTTC.

The V call is TRBV15, the J call TRBJ1-1; TRBD1 might be the D (6 bases). This CDR3 is built from 15 residues. CDR1 LNHNV and CDR2 YYDKDF come from the germline V gene (reference sequence). Trimming removed 3 bases from V and 3 bases from J, with 14 bases in between. CDR3 sequence reads: CATSRQGWGDTEAFF. In nucleotides, the CDR3 is TGTGCCACCAGCAGGCAGGGGTGGGGGGACACTGAAGCTTTCTTT.

CDR3 in amino acids: CASSQDSMTSGGGTDTQYF. CDR3 coding DNA: TGTGCCAGCAGCCAAGATTCGATGACTAGCGGGGGGGGTACAGATACGCAGTATTTT. V usage is TRBV4-2 and J usage is TRBJ2-3, with 14 bases identical to TRBD2. J gave up 3 bases and V 0 bases, and 8 bases lay outside the gene matches. The germline V gene encodes CDR1 LGHNA and CDR2 YNFKEQ. The CDR3 has 19 amino acids.

The chain is built from TRBV20-1 and TRBJ1-2, with TRBD1 identical over 7 bases. V lost 6 bases to trimming and J lost 6 bases; unmatched junction nucleotides: 10. The length of the CDR3 is 13 residues. Germline V gene lookup returns CDR1 DFQATT and CDR2 SNEGSKA (reference sequence). The CDR3 is CSADVQGRDGYTF. In DNA form, the CDR3 reads TGCAGTGCCGATGTACAGGGGAGGGATGGCTACACCTTC.

This clonotype was observed a handful of times. The chain has TRBV7-2 and TRBJ2-3, with unresolved D. CDR1 is SGHTA and CDR2 is FQGNSA in the germline V gene. CDR3 size: 15 residues. Trimming cost V 5 bases and J 7 bases, with 19 bases left between them. The CDR3 loop reads CASSSPAYSVNTQYF. DNA for the CDR3: TGTGCCAGCAGCAGCCCCGCCTATAGTGTCAATACGCAGTATTTT.

This rearrangement joins TRBV19 to TRBJ1-5; the match to TRBD1 covers 8 bases. Germline CDR1 and CDR2: LNHDA and SQIVND (reference sequence). V lost 0 bases, J lost 0 bases, and 7 bases stayed unmatched. CDR3 length: 18 amino acids. Written as DNA, the CDR3 is TGTGCCAGTAGTATAGATCTGTTGACAGGGGCTAGCAATCAGCCCCAGCATTTT. Encoded protein: CASSIDLLTGASNQPQHF.

This clonotype has only a few counts. The chain has TRBV5-1 and TRBJ2-3; 10 nucleotides match TRBD2. Germline loops: CDR1 SGHRS, CDR2 YFSETQ. V lost 2 bases, J lost 3 bases, and 6 bases stayed unmatched. The CDR3 is 16 amino acids. The CDR3 spells CASSLRGAGGTDTQYF. The CDR3 nucleotides read TGCGCCAGCAGCTTACGCGGAGCGGGAGGGACAGATACGCAGTATTTT.

This clonotype has a handful of counts. Here the CDR3 reads CASAGTGAETQYF. Written as DNA, the CDR3 is TGTGCCAGCGCCGGGACAGGGGCAGAGACCCAGTACTTC. The chain links TRBV18 to TRBJ2-5; the match to TRBD1 covers 10 bases. The V gene's germline CDR1 is KGHSH and CDR2 LQKENI. The CDR3 covers 13 residues. V gave up 8 bases and J gave up 4 bases; unmatched junction bases: 4.

This clonotype was detected only a few times. The chain combines TRBV10-3 with TRBJ2-1; D call uncertain. The CDR3 is made up of 15 amino acids. V was shortened by 4 bases and J by 8 bases, with 18 bases between the two germline ends. Looked up from germline, CDR1 is ENHRY and CDR2 is SYGVKD. This CDR3 is CAISVGGTEGDEQFF. DNA of the CDR3: TGTGCCATCAGTGTCGGCGGCACCGAAGGCGATGAGCAGTTCTTC.